A selection of T cell receptor beta chains follows, all from one sample in a study of cytomegalovirus exposure and HLA in healthy donors. Using immunoSEQ multiplex PCR, the repertoire was profiled, and TCRdb retains in-frame clones only, with some absent. The table lists roughly 160,000 clones, roughly 83% of them singletons. Material for sequencing was PBMCs. Receptors were obtained from a man aged 30 to 45 in good health and CMV-seronegative. The CDR3 runs from the conserved cysteine through the conserved F or W.

TRBV28	TRBJ2-1	CASRNAGVSYNEQFF
TRBV28	TRBJ2-7	CASRLRTSGTYEQYF
TRBV27	TRBJ2-7	CASSNLQGLTSYEQYF
TRBV27	TRBJ1-4	CASSLIGAGQANEKLFF
TRBV19	TRBJ2-2	CASSSTWGELFF
TRBV30	TRBJ1-2	CAWSVTGRRSYGYTF
TRBV30	TRBJ1-2	CAWSVSTGDGYTF
TRBV6-5	TRBJ2-2	CASSYLKGAGELFF
TRBV29-1	TRBJ2-1	CSVDPRTGIGNEQFF
TRBV5-1	TRBJ2-1	CASSFQPGQGSSYNEQFF
TRBV4-2	TRBJ2-7	CASSNQPTGPSEQYF
TRBV6-6	TRBJ2-7	CASSYIGYGGEQYF
TRBV10-2	TRBJ1-2	CASSVTKQGAGSGYTF
TRBV10-3	TRBJ2-5	CAIRAMTGGWETQYF
TRBV6-5	TRBJ2-1	CASSYFGGGTGEQFF
TRBV2	TRBJ2-6	CVSSEMGQGIAGANVLTF
TRBV11-2	TRBJ2-5	CASSAVTGQETQYF
TRBV7-9	TRBJ1-5	CASSSGTGGNQPQHF
TRBV30	TRBJ2-3	CAWSVSTRSTDTQYF
TRBV5-1	TRBJ2-7	CASSLTDSYEQYF
TRBV7-2	TRBJ1-2	CASSLASGARGYTF
TRBV5-4	TRBJ1-2	CASSSFYRGRSYGYTF
TRBV4-1	TRBJ1-2	CASSPPGQYGYTF
TRBV4-2	TRBJ2-7	CASSQEVLAGSQQYF
TRBV5-4	TRBJ2-7	CASSIQGITYEQYF
TRBV5-8	TRBJ1-4	CASSFSEINEKLFF
TRBV18	TRBJ2-3	CASSPPPGGGATDTQYF